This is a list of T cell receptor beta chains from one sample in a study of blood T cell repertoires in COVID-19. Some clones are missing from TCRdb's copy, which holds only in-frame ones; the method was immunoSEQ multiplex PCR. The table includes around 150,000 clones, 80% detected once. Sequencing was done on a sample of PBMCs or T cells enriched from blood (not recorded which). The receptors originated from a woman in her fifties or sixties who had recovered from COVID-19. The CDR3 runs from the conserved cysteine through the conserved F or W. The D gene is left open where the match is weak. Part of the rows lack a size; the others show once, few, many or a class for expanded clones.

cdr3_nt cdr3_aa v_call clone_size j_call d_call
TGCGCCAGCAGTGGGACAGATCGATCCCAGCCCCAGCATTTT CASSGTDRSQPQHF TRBV2 once TRBJ1-5 TRBD1
TGTGCCAGCAGCCGGGCGGGAACCGGCACTGAAGCTTTCTTT CASSRAGTGTEAFF TRBV3-1/TRBV3-2 . TRBJ1-1 .
TGTGCCAGTAGAAACAGCCACTCTGGAAACACCATATATTTT CASRNSHSGNTIYF TRBV19 . TRBJ1-3 .
TGTGCCAGCCGACGACAGGGGCCGATAGGCGAGCAGTACTTC CASRRQGPIGEQYF TRBV19 . TRBJ2-7 TRBD1
TGTGCCAGCAGCCAGACGACAGGGGCCCCCTCCAATGAGCAGTTCTTC CASSQTTGAPSNEQFF TRBV14 . TRBJ2-1 TRBD1
TGTGCCAGCTCACCGGGGGGTTCTCGAGAGCAGTACTTC CASSPGGSREQYF TRBV18 . TRBJ2-7 .
TGTGCCAGCTCAACCTATCAACAGGGGGCCTCTGGAAACACCATATATTTT CASSTYQQGASGNTIYF TRBV18 . TRBJ1-3 TRBD1
TGCAGCGCGAAGGAGAGGACAGGGTTTTCAACTAATGAAAAACTGTTTTTT CSAKERTGFSTNEKLFF TRBV29-1 . TRBJ1-4 TRBD1
TGTGCCAGCAGCTCCGGGACAGGGATTCTGGGCTACACCTTC CASSSGTGILGYTF TRBV5-6 . TRBJ1-2 TRBD1
TGTGCCAGCAGCCGGTCAGGGACAAACACTGAAGCTTTCTTT CASSRSGTNTEAFF TRBV3-1/TRBV3-2 . TRBJ1-1 .
TGTGCCAGCAGTTTTATCCGGGAGGGTGGCTACACCTTC CASSFIREGGYTF TRBV12-3/TRBV12-4 . TRBJ1-2 .
TGTGCCACCAGTGACGGGCGGGCGCAGTATTTT CATSDGRAQYF TRBV24-1 . TRBJ2-3 .